The next 32 T cell receptor beta chains were all read from a single sample in a study of T-cell memory formation after mild COVID-19. TCRdb independently ran MiXCR on the 5' RACE reads; one entry per CDR3 protein. The sample lists 130,000 to 150,000 distinct CDR3 sequences; 15% to 20% were seen once. Sequencing used PBMCs or a T cell subset sorted from them (not recorded which). All receptors come from an adult woman who had mild COVID-19 (a few samples of this study predate the infection). Cell type and time point are not known.

The chain is built from TRBV6-5 and TRBJ2-3; no definite D call. CDR1 and CDR2 from the germline V gene are MNHEY and SVGAGI. The V and J ends lost 0 bases and 4 bases respectively, with 11 bases between them. The CDR3 spans 15 residues. The CDR3: CASSYSWATPDTQYF. CDR3 bases: TGTGCCAGCAGTTACTCGTGGGCCACACCAGATACGCAGTATTTT.

The J gene is TRBJ2-5, the V gene TRBV3-1; TRBD2 agrees at 12 bases. CDR1 is LGHDT and CDR2 is YNNKEL in the germline V gene (reference sequence). V lost 0 bases and J lost 5; bases outside the gene matches: 10. The CDR3 covers 18 residues. DNA of the CDR3: TGTGCCAGCAGCCAAGACCCGGCTAGCGGGGGGGCCTATGAGACCCAGTACTTC. Translated, it gives CASSQDPASGGAYETQYF.

This clonotype was seen only a few times. The rearrangement uses TRBV4-2 and TRBJ2-7; 9 bases match TRBD1. Germline V gives CDR1 LGHNA, CDR2 YNFKEQ. The CDR3 runs 16 residues. V shed 0 bases, J shed 7 bases, and the junction held 10 bases outside the gene matches. The CDR3 region is CASSQDERTGAGEQYF. The CDR3 region has the DNA TGTGCCAGCAGCCAAGATGAGAGGACAGGGGCGGGTGAGCAGTACTTC.

In its sample, this clonotype was seen a few times. The chain couples TRBV12-3 or TRBV12-4 to TRBJ2-7; 8 nucleotides line up with TRBD1. J lost 3 bases, V lost 8 bases, and 6 bases had no gene match. This CDR3 contains 13 residues. CDR3 sequence (DNA): TGTGCCAGCGCTTCAGGGGGCATCTACGAGCAGTACTTC. It encodes CASASGGIYEQYF.

This clonotype was detected ten times or more. CDR3 sequence reads: CASSSSGNTEAFF. The CDR3 region has the DNA TGTGCCAGCAGCTCTTCGGGAAACACTGAAGCTTTCTTT. The genes are TRBV7-9 and TRBJ1-1; D gene unclear. CDR1 and CDR2 from the germline V gene are SEHNR and FQNEAQ (reference sequence). CDR3 size: 13 residues. V shed 4 bases and J shed 2 bases, with 8 bases lying between them.

This clonotype was recorded at least ten times. The V call is TRBV5-1, the J call TRBJ2-5; TRBD2 matches at 7 bases. Germline CDR1 and CDR2: SGHRS and YFSETQ. V dropped 4 bases and J dropped 5; count of bases not matched to a gene: 8. This CDR3 spans 14 amino acids. The CDR3 protein is CASSVTGLVETQYF. CDR3 bases: TGCGCCAGCAGCGTCACCGGACTAGTGGAGACCCAGTACTTC.

The DNA of the CDR3 is TGTGCCAGCAGCCCCTATGCAGGGGGGGACACTGAAGCTTTCTTT. Translation: CASSPYAGGDTEAFF. This chain joins TRBV3-1 and TRBJ1-1; 7 positions match TRBD1. Per the germline V gene, CDR1 is LGHDT and CDR2 is YNNKEL (reference sequence). Losses at the gene ends were 4 bases for V and 3 bases for J; bases not matched to a gene: 8. The CDR3 spans 15 residues.

This rearrangement joins TRBV7-2 to TRBJ2-3; no definite D call. This CDR3 has 12 amino acids. In germline, CDR1 is SGHTA, CDR2 FQGNSA. Trimming stripped 5 bases from V and 3 bases from J, with 6 bases between. DNA of the CDR3: TGTGCCAGCAGCCAATATACAGATACGCAGTATTTT. Its protein product is CASSQYTDTQYF.

This clonotype has just a few counts. The chain combines TRBV7-3 with TRBJ2-2, with 11 bases lining up with TRBD2. The V gene's germline CDR1 is SGHTA and CDR2 FQGTGA. J gave up 2 bases and V 4 bases, and 6 bases lay outside the gene matches. This CDR3 region has 17 residues. CDR3 coding DNA: TGTGCCAGCAGCTACACCGGGACTAGCGGAAACACCGGGGAGCTGTTTTTT. Amino acids: CASSYTGTSGNTGELFF.

In this sample, this clonotype turned up a few times. V usage is TRBV7-9 and J usage is TRBJ1-1; D is uncertain. This CDR3 region has 13 residues. V was cut by 4 bases and J by 0 bases, with 6 bases left in between. CDR1 is SEHNR, CDR2 FQNEAQ, per germline (reference sequence). CDR3 loop: CASSYAMNTEAFF. The CDR3 DNA reads TGTGCCAGCAGCTATGCCATGAACACTGAAGCTTTCTTT.

The chain carries TRBV5-6 and TRBJ2-5; D possibly matches TRBD1 or TRBD2 (5 bases each). With 3 bases removed from V and 2 bases from J, the gap between germline ends came to 14 bases. The CDR3 runs to 15 residues. In germline, CDR1 is SGHDT, CDR2 YYEEEE. In DNA form, the CDR3 reads TGTGCCAGCAGCTGGTTGCTGGGGGATCAAGAGACCCAGTACTTC. It specifies CASSWLLGDQETQYF.

This chain links TRBV20-1 with TRBJ2-5, with a tentative D call TRBD1 (5 bases). Germline-derived CDR1 and CDR2 are DFQATT and SNEGSKA (reference sequence). V lost 2 bases to trimming and J lost 3 bases, with 13 bases between them. This CDR3 region has 14 residues. CDR3 in DNA: TGCAGTGCTAGAAGGGGTCCGGCAGAAGAGACCCAGTACTTC. This gives the protein CSARRGPAEETQYF.

This clonotype occurred many times. The chain carries TRBV20-1 and TRBJ2-7; D remains unclear. CDR1 is DFQATT and CDR2 is SNEGSKA in the germline V gene (reference sequence). The length of the CDR3 is 12 residues. The V end was cut by 4 bases, the J end by 5 bases, with 12 bases between. As DNA, the CDR3 is TGCAGTGCTACTGTCTCCCTCCACGAGCAGTACTTC. Translation: CSATVSLHEQYF.

The chain combines TRBV7-9 with TRBJ2-7, with D possibly matching TRBD1 (6 bases). In germline, CDR1 is SEHNR, CDR2 FQNEAQ (reference sequence). V shed 5 bases and J shed 4 bases, with 12 bases lying between them. The CDR3 runs to 13 residues. The CDR3: CASSRRGGYEQYF. The DNA of the CDR3 is TGTGCCAGCAGCCGGCGAGGGGGATACGAGCAGTACTTC.

This clonotype turned up a few times. The CDR3 bases are TGCGCCAGCAGCTCGACAGGAGACCCGAGTGAAAAACTGTTTTTT. Translating gives CASSSTGDPSEKLFF. V is TRBV5-1 and J is TRBJ1-4; D might be TRBD1 (6 bases). Between the trimmed V and J ends, which lost 3 bases and 7 bases, there was a span of 16 bases. Germline assignment: CDR1 SGHRS and CDR2 YFSETQ. CDR3 length: 15 residues.

The table lists this clonotype with a few counts. The V gene is TRBV9, the J gene TRBJ2-3, with D hard to call. The CDR3 runs 17 residues. Germline V gene sequence: CDR1 SGDLS, CDR2 YYNGEE. V was trimmed by 3 bases and J by 0 bases, leaving 17 bases between them. CDR3 in amino acids: CASSGGSVSRSTDTQYF. The DNA for the CDR3 is TGTGCCAGCAGCGGGGGTTCCGTCTCGAGAAGCACAGATACGCAGTATTTT.

In its sample, this clonotype was seen a few times. This chain links TRBV29-1 with TRBJ2-1, with a possible D match to TRBD2 (5 bases). This CDR3 is 9 amino acids long. CDR1 and CDR2 from the germline V gene are SQVTM and ANQGSEA. The CDR3: CRAGPGQFF. CDR3 nucleotides: TGCAGGGCTGGTCCGGGACAGTTCTTC.

This clonotype turned up a few times. This chain links TRBV2 with TRBJ2-7; 11 bases fit TRBD1. Germline CDR1 SNHLY, CDR2 FYNNEI. The length of the CDR3 is 15 residues. Trimming cost V 6 bases and J 1 base; bases outside gene matches: 5. Written as DNA, the CDR3 is TGTGCCAGCAGAGAGGGACAGGGGGGATCCTACGAGCAGTACTTC. It is translated as CASREGQGGSYEQYF.

This chain links TRBV11-2 with TRBJ2-1; D may be TRBD2 (5 bases). Germline V gene lookup returns CDR1 SGHAT and CDR2 FQNNGV. This CDR3 contains 16 residues. V dropped 5 bases and J dropped 0 bases, with 14 bases sitting between them. The CDR3 reads CASSLTRDPSYNEQFF. The DNA for the CDR3 is TGTGCCAGCAGCCTAACTAGAGATCCCTCCTACAATGAGCAGTTCTTC.

This clonotype was detected a few times. V gene TRBV4-3 combines with J gene TRBJ2-5; unclear D gene. This CDR3 region has 13 residues. The ends were cut back, 0 bases at V and 9 bases at J, with 11 bases in the middle. CDR1 is LGHNA and CDR2 is YSLEER in the germline V gene. Written as DNA, the CDR3 is TGCGCCAGCAGCCAAGATAGCTATTCGGCCCAGTACTTC. Its protein is CASSQDSYSAQYF.

This rearrangement joins TRBV7-2 to TRBJ1-2, with a possible D match to TRBD1 (6 bases). The CDR3 is 13 amino acids. CDR1 is SGHTA, CDR2 FQGNSA, per germline. V was pared by 4 bases and J by 3 bases, with 9 bases between. The CDR3 loop reads CASSSGQYYGYTF. As DNA, the CDR3 is TGTGCCAGCAGCTCGGGACAATACTATGGCTACACCTTC.

This clonotype has just a few counts. CDR3 bases: TGTGCCAGCAGACCGAGACCGGGACCCTACGAGCAGTACTTC. Translating gives CASRPRPGPYEQYF. This chain uses TRBV7-2 with TRBJ2-7, with D possibly being TRBD1 or TRBD2 (5 bases each). Trimming removed 6 bases from V and 2 bases from J, with 14 bases in between. CDR1 is SGHTA, CDR2 FQGNSA, per germline. The CDR3 consists of 14 residues.

The chain couples TRBV12-3 or TRBV12-4 to TRBJ2-3; the D gene is possibly TRBD1 (5 bases). Matching the DNA end better, TRBJ1-5 makes the J call doubtful. The CDR3 extends over 15 amino acids. The CDR3 region has the DNA TGTGCCAGCAGTCCTCAGGGTAGTAACACAGATACGCAGCATTTT. Protein sequence: CASSPQGSNTDTQHF.

The V call is TRBV7-9, the J call TRBJ2-5, with D tentatively TRBD2 (6 bases). V lost 5 bases, J lost 5 bases, and 18 bases lay in between. The CDR3 has 15 residues. Germline loops: CDR1 SEHNR, CDR2 FQNEAQ (reference sequence). The CDR3 region is CASSPTYGGTETQYF. The DNA of the CDR3 is TGTGCCAGCAGCCCGACATACGGGGGAACGGAGACCCAGTACTTC.

This clonotype was found a few times. The V and J genes are TRBV7-8 and TRBJ2-1; D is undetermined. CDR1 is SGHVS and CDR2 is FQNEAQ in the germline V gene. Trimming left V 5 bases short and J 1 base short, with 15 bases between. The CDR3 is 16 residues long. In nucleotides, the CDR3 is TGTGCCAGCAGCCAGACCAGCCGCTTTTCCTACAATGAGCAGTTCTTC. Its protein is CASSQTSRFSYNEQFF.

This chain connects TRBV29-1 to TRBJ1-2, with 8 bases aligning to TRBD1. J was trimmed by 7 bases and V by 8 bases; bases with no gene match: 6. The germline V gene encodes CDR1 SQVTM and CDR2 ANQGSEA. There are 11 residues in the CDR3. Here the CDR3 reads CSYRGNVGYTF. For the CDR3, the DNA is TGCAGCTACAGGGGGAACGTTGGCTACACCTTC. Supplemented by reference TRBV29-1 and TRBJ1-2, the full variable domain reads SAVISQKPSRDICQRGTSLTIQCQVDSQVTMMFWYRQQPGQSLTLIATANQGSEATYESGFVIDKFPISRPNLTFSTLTVSNMSPEDSSIYLCSYRGNVGYTFGSGTRLTVV.

This clonotype was seen only a few times. The chain has TRBV12-3 or TRBV12-4 and TRBJ2-5; D perhaps matches TRBD2 (5 bases). With 4 bases removed from V and 5 bases from J, the gap between germline ends came to 17 bases. This CDR3 has 15 amino acids. The CDR3 nucleotides are TGTGCCAGCAGTTCCACCGGGATCCTGGGGGAGACCCAGTACTTC. Encoded protein: CASSSTGILGETQYF.

The rearrangement joins TRBV7-6 to TRBJ2-2; 8 nucleotides align to TRBD1. Trimming took 1 base from V and 6 from J; bases not matched to a gene: 1. Germline V gives CDR1 SGHVS, CDR2 FNYEAQ. This CDR3 region has 14 residues. The CDR3 sequence: CASSLVTGAGELFF. CDR3 DNA: TGTGCCAGCAGCTTAGTGACAGGGGCCGGGGAGCTGTTTTTT. The entire variable domain, with the rest obtained from reference TRBV7-6 and TRBJ2-2, is as follows: GAGVSQSPRYKVTKRGQDVALRCDPISGHVSLYWYRQALGQGPEFLTYFNYEAQQDKSGLPNDRFSAERPEGSISTLTIQRTEQRDSAMYRCASSLVTGAGELFFGEGSRLTVL.

This clonotype turned up a few times. The chain carries TRBV18 and TRBJ1-1, with 7 bases matching TRBD1. Looked up from germline, CDR1 is KGHSH and CDR2 is LQKENI. The CDR3 loop spans 13 amino acids. Losses at the gene ends were 8 bases for V and 1 base for J; bases not matched to a gene: 4. This chain's CDR3 is CASQQGRNTEAFF. CDR3 coding DNA: TGTGCCAGCCAACAGGGGAGGAACACTGAAGCTTTCTTT. Full variable domain (missing parts from reference TRBV18 and TRBJ1-1): NAGVMQNPRHLVRRRGQEARLRCSPMKGHSHVYWYRQLPEEGLKFMVYLQKENIIDESGMPKERFSAEFPKEGPSILRIQQVVRGDSAAYFCASQQGRNTEAFFGQGTRLTVV.

V is TRBV11-3 and J is TRBJ2-5; unclear D gene. Germline V CDR1 and CDR2: SGHNT, YENEEA. Trimming removed 2 bases at V and 4 bases at J, with 14 bases between. The CDR3 extends over 15 amino acids. CDR3 residues: CASSLSSQPGETQYF. Here the CDR3 DNA reads TGTGCCAGCAGCTTATCGTCCCAGCCGGGAGAGACCCAGTACTTC. Complete variable domain (other parts from reference TRBV11-3 and TRBJ2-5): EAGVVQSPRYKIIEKKQPVAFWCNPISGHNTLYWYLQNLGQGPELLIRYENEEAVDDSQLPKDRFSAERLKGVDSTLKIQPAELGDSAVYLCASSLSSQPGETQYFGPGTRLLVL.

This rearrangement joins TRBV12-3 or TRBV12-4 to TRBJ1-5, with 8 positions matching TRBD1. The length of the CDR3 is 17 residues. The junction had 13 bases not matched to a gene; V was cut back by 6 bases and J by 3 bases. DNA for the CDR3: TGTGCCAGCAGCCCTTACGGACAGGGCGGTGTCAATCAGCCCCAGCATTTT. This codes for CASSPYGQGGVNQPQHF.

This clonotype was picked up one time. It may be a read error: a sequence one base away is much more abundant. V usage is TRBV12-3 or TRBV12-4 and J usage is TRBJ2-5; perhaps TRBD2 as D (6 bases). The CDR3 length is 13 residues. The CDR3 protein is CASRGTGQETHYF. The CDR3 DNA sequence: TGTGCCAGCAGGGGGACTGGACAAGAGACCCATTACTTC.